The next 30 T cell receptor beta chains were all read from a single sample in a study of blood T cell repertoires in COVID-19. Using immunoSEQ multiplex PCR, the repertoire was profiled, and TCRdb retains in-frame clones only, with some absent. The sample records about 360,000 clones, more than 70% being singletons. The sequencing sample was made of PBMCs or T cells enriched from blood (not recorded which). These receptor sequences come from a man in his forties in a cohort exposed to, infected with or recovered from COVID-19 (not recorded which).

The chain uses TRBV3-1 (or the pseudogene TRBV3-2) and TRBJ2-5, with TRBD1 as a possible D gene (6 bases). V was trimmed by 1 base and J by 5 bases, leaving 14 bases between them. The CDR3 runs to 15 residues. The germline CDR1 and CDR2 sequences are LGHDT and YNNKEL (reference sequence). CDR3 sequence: CASSQARGSSETQYF. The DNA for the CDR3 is TGTGCCAGCAGCCAAGCTAGGGGGTCCTCTGAGACCCAGTACTTC.

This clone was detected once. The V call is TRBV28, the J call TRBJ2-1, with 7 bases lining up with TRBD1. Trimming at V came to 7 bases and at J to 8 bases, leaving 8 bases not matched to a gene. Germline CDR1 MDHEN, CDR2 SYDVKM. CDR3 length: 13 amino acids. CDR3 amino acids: CASITTTGDEQFF. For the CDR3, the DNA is TGTGCCAGCATCACAACCACAGGGGATGAGCAGTTCTTC.

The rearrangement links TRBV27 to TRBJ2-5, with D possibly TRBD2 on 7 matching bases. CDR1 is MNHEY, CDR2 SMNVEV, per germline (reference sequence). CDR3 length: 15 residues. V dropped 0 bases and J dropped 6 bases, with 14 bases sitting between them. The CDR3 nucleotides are TGTGCCAGCAGTTTATCGGGAGGGGGGGTAAAGACCCAGTACTTC. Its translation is CASSLSGGGVKTQYF.

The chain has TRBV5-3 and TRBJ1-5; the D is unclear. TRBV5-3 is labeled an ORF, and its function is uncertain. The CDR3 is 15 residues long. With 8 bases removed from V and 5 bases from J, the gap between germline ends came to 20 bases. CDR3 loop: CARSVEADKHQPQHF. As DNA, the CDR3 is TGTGCCAGGTCCGTGGAGGCAGACAAACATCAGCCCCAGCATTTT.

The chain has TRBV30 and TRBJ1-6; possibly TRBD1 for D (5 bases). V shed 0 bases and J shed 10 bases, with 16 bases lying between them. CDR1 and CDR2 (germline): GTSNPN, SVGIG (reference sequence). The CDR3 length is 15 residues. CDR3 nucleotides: TGTGCCTGGAGTGTACCCAAGCAGGGCGGCTCACCCCTCCACTTT. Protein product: CAWSVPKQGGSPLHF.

CDR3 nucleotide sequence: TGTGCCAGCAGTTCTCCTAGCGGGAGGTCTTATGAGCAGTTCTTC. Translated: CASSSPSGRSYEQFF. The V call is TRBV27, the J call TRBJ2-1, with TRBD2 matching over 11 bases. The CDR3 loop spans 15 amino acids. V lost 4 bases to trimming and J lost 8 bases; unmatched junction nucleotides: 7. Per germline, CDR1 MNHEY and CDR2 SMNVEV (reference sequence).

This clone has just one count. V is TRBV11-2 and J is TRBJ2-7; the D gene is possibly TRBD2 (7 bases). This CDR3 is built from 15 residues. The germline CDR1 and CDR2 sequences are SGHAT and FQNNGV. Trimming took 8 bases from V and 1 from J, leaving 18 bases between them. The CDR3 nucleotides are TGTGCCAGCGGGGGGGCAGCCGTACTTTCCTACGAGCAGTACTTC. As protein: CASGGAAVLSYEQYF.

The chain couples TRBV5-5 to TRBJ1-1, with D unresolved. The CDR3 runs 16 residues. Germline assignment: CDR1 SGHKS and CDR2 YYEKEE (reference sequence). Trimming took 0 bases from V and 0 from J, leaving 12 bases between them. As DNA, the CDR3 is TGTGCCAGCAGCTTGGGGGCTACCACAATGAACACTGAAGCTTTCTTT. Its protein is CASSLGATTMNTEAFF.

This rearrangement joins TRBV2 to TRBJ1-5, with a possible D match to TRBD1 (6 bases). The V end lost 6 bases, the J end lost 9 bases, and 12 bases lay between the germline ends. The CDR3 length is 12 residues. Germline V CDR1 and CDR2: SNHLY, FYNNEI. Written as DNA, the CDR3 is TGTGCCAGCAGGGCCACAGGGACGCCCCAGCATTTT. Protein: CASRATGTPQHF. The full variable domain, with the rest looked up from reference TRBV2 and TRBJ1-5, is EPEVTQTPSHQVTQMGQEVILRCVPISNHLYFYWYRQILGQKVEFLVSFYNNEISEKSEIFDDQFSVERPDGSNFTLKIRSTKLEDSAMYFCASRATGTPQHFGDGTRLSIL.

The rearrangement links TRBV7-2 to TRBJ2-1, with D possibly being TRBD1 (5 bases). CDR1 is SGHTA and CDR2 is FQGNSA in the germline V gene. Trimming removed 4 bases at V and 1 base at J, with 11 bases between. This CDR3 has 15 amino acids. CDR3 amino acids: CASSSQGVSYNEQFF. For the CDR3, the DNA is TGTGCCAGCAGCTCCCAAGGGGTATCCTACAATGAGCAGTTCTTC.

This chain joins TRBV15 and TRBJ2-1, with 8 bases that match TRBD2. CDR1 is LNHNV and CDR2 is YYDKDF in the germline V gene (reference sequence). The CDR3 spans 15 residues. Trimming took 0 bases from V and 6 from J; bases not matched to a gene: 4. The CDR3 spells CATSRDLTSGNEQFF. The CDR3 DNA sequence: TGTGCCACCAGCAGAGATTTAACTAGCGGCAATGAGCAGTTCTTC. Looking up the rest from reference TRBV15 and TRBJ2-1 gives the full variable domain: DAMVIQNPRYQVTQFGKPVTLSCSQTLNHNVMYWYQQKSSQAPKLLFHYYDKDFNNEADTPDNFQSRRPNTSFCFLDIRSPGLGDTAMYLCATSRDLTSGNEQFFGPGTRLTVL.

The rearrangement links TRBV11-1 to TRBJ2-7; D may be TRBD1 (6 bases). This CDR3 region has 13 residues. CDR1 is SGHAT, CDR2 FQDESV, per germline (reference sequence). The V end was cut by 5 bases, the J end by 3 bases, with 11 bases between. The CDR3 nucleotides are TGTGCCAGCAGCCTTACAGGGTTCTACGAGCAGTACTTC. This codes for CASSLTGFYEQYF.

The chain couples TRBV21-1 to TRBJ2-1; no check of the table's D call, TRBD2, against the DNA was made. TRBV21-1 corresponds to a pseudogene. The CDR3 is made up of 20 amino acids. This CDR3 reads CASSKALAGVLSVIYNEQFF. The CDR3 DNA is TGTGCCAGCAGCAAAGCTCTAGCGGGAGTGTTATCCGTGATCTACAATGAGCAGTTCTTC.

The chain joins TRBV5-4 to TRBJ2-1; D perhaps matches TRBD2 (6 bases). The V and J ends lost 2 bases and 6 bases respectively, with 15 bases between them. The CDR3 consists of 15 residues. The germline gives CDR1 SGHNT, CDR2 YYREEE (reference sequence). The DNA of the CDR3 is TGTGCCAGCAGCTTTCCGGACTACCTTACCAATGAGCAGTTCTTC. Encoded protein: CASSFPDYLTNEQFF.

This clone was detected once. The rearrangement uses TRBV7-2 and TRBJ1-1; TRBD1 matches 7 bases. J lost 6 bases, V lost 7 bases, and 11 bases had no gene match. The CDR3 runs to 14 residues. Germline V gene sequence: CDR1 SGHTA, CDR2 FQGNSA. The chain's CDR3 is CASTRQGSLAEAFF. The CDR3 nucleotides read TGTGCCAGCACCAGACAGGGTTCGCTGGCTGAAGCTTTCTTT.

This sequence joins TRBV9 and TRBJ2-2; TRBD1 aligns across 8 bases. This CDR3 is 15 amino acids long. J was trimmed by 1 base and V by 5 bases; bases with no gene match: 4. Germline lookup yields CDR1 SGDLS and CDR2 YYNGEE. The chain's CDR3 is CASRTGTGNTGELFF. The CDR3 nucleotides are TGTGCCAGCAGGACCGGGACAGGGAACACCGGGGAGCTGTTTTTT.

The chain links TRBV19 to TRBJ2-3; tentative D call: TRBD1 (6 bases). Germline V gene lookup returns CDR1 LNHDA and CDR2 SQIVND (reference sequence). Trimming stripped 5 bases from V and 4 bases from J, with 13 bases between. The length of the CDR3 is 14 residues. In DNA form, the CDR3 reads TGTGCCAGTAGTTCTGGGGCAGGGGCAGATACGCAGTATTTT. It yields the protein CASSSGAGADTQYF.

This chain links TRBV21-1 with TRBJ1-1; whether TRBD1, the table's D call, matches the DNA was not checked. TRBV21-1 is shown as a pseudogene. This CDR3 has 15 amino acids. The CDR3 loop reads CASGYTRDRNTEAFF. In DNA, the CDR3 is TGTGCCAGCGGCTATACCCGGGACAGGAACACTGAAGCTTTCTTT.

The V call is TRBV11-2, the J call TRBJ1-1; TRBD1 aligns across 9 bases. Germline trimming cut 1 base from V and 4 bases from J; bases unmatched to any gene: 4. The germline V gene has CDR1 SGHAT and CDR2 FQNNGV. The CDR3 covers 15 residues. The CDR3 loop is CASSLGTGGPTEAFF. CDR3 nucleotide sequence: TGTGCCAGCAGCTTAGGTACAGGGGGCCCCACTGAAGCTTTCTTT. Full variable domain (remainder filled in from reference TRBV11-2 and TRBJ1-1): EAGVAQSPRYKIIEKRQSVAFWCNPISGHATLYWYQQILGQGPKLLIQFQNNGVVDDSQLPKDRFSAERLKGVDSTLKIQPAKLEDSAVYLCASSLGTGGPTEAFFGQGTRLTVV.

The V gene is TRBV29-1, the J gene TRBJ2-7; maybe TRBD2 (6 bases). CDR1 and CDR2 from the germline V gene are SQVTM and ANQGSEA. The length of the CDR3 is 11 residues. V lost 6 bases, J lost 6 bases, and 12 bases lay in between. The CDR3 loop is CSVGTFLEQYF. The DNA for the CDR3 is TGCAGCGTAGGGACTTTCCTCGAGCAGTACTTC.

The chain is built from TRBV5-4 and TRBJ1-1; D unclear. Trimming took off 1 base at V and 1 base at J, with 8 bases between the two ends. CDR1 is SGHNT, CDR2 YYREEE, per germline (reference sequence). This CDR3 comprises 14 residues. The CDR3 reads CASSLQTRNTEAFF. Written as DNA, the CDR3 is TGTGCCAGCAGCTTGCAAACAAGGAACACTGAAGCTTTCTTT.

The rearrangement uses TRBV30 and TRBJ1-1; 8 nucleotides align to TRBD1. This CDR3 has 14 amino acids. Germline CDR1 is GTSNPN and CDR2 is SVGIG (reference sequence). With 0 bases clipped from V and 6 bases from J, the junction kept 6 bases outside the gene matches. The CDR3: CAWSVRTGWAEAFF. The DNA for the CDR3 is TGTGCCTGGAGTGTTAGGACAGGGTGGGCTGAAGCTTTCTTT.

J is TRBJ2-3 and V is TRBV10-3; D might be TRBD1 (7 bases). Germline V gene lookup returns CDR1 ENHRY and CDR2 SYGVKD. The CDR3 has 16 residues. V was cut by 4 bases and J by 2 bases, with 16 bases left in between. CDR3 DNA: TGTGCCATCAGTGTCCTGACAGGGACTGACACAGATACGCAGTATTTT. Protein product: CAISVLTGTDTDTQYF.

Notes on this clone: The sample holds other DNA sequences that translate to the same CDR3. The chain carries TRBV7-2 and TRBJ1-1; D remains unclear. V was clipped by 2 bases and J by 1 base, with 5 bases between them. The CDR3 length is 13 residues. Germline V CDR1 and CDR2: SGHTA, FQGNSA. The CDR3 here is CASSLSRNTEAFF. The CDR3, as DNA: TGTGCCAGCAGCTTATCGAGGAACACTGAAGCTTTCTTT.

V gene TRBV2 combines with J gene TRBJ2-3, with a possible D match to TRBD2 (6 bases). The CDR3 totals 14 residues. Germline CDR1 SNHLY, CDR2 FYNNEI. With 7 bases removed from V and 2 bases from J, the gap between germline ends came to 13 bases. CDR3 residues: CASMWGGTTDTQYF. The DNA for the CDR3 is TGTGCCAGCATGTGGGGCGGGACCACAGATACGCAGTATTTT.

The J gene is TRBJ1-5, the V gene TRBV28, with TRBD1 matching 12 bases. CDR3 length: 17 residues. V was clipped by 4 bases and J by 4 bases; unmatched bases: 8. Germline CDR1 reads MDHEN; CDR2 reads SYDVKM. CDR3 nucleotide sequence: TGTGCCAGCAGTTCTGGGACAGGGGGCTCTAGAAATCAGCCCCAGCATTTT. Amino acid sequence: CASSSGTGGSRNQPQHF.

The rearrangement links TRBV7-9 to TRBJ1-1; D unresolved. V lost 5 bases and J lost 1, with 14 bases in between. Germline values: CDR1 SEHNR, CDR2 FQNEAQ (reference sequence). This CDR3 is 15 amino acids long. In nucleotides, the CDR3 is TGTGCCAGCAGCCCCCGTGAGGGCAAGAACACTGAAGCTTTCTTT. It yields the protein CASSPREGKNTEAFF. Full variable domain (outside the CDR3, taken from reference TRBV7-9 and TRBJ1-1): DTGVSQNPRHKITKRGQNVTFRCDPISEHNRLYWYRQTLGQGPEFLTYFQNEAQLEKSRLLSDRFSAERPKGSFSTLEIQRTEQGDSAMYLCASSPREGKNTEAFFGQGTRLTVV.

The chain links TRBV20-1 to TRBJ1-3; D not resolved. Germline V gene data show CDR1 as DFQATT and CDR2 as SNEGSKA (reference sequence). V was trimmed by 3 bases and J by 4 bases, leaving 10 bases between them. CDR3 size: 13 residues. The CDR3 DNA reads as TGCAGTGCTAGTCCCGGCAGGGGAAACACCATATATTTT. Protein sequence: CSASPGRGNTIYF.

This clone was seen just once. The CDR3 loop is CASSLLGEGTQYF. The CDR3 DNA reads as TGTGCCAGCAGCTTATTAGGCGAGGGGACCCAGTACTTC. The chain employs TRBV7-9 and TRBJ2-5; the D gene is possibly TRBD2 (5 bases). Trimming stripped 2 bases from V and 7 bases from J, with 11 bases between. Germline lookup yields CDR1 SEHNR and CDR2 FQNEAQ (reference sequence). The CDR3 loop spans 13 amino acids.

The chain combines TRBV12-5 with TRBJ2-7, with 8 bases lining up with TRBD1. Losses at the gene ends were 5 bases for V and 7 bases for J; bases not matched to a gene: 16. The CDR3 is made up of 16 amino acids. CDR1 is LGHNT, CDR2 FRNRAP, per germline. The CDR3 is CASGRNTGTGTGEQYF. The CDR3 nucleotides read TGTGCTAGTGGTCGAAACACCGGGACAGGAACGGGGGAGCAGTACTTC. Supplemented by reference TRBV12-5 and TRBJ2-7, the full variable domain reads DARVTQTPRHKVTEMGQEVTMRCQPILGHNTVFWYRQTMMQGLELLAYFRNRAPLDDSGMPKDRFSAEMPDATLATLKIQPSEPRDSAVYFCASGRNTGTGTGEQYFGPGTRLTVT.